The rows below give T cell receptor beta chains drawn from one sample of a study of cytomegalovirus exposure and HLA in healthy donors. This table comes from immunoSEQ multiplex PCR, and its TCRdb copy is limited to in-frame clones, with some not included. Here the sample spans some 190,000 clones, more than 75% being singletons. Input material: PBMCs. All receptors derive from a woman in her twenties or thirties in good health and CMV-seropositive. CDR3s include the opening cysteine and the closing phenylalanine or tryptophan. A D gene is named only where the DNA matches it firmly. Clone size is stated in some rows and not others, as once, few, many or a class when expanded.

D: .; J: TRBJ2-1; V: TRBV7-9; size: .; DNA: TGTTCCAGCACCCTCAGGGAGGGGGGTGAGCAGTTCTTC; CDR3: CSSTLREGGEQFF
D: .; J: TRBJ1-1; V: TRBV30; size: .; DNA: TGTGCCTGGGAGGCGGACACTGAAGCTTTCTTT; CDR3: CAWEADTEAFF
D: .; J: TRBJ2-1; V: TRBV2; size: .; DNA: TGTGCCAGCAGACTTGATTACCCTAGTCCTGAGCAGTTCTTC; CDR3: CASRLDYPSPEQFF
D: .; J: TRBJ1-5; V: TRBV2; size: .; DNA: TGTGCCAGCAGTGTCGGGACGGCCGGGGGAAATCAGCCCCAGCATTTT; CDR3: CASSVGTAGGNQPQHF
D: .; J: TRBJ2-1; V: TRBV7-9; size: .; DNA: TGTGCCAGCAGCTTAGAAGGGGGTAGCAGGAATGAGCAGTTCTTC; CDR3: CASSLEGGSRNEQFF
D: .; J: TRBJ2-7; V: TRBV11-2; size: .; DNA: TGTGCCAGCTTGCAGACAGGAAACTACGAGCAGTACTTC; CDR3: CASLQTGNYEQYF
D: .; J: TRBJ2-5; V: TRBV11-2; size: .; DNA: TGTGCCAGCAGCTTAGATCGAACGGGACTGGGAGAGACCCAGTACTTC; CDR3: CASSLDRTGLGETQYF
D: .; J: TRBJ2-1; V: TRBV4-2; size: .; DNA: TGTGCCAGCAGCCAAGAAGGGGGGGCCCAGACCGACAATGAGCAGTTCTTC; CDR3: CASSQEGGAQTDNEQFF
D: TRBD2; J: TRBJ2-1; V: TRBV4-2; size: .; DNA: TGTGCCAGCAGCCAAGACTGGTTGGCTAGCGGCTACAATGAGCAGTTCTTC; CDR3: CASSQDWLASGYNEQFF
D: TRBD2; J: TRBJ2-1; V: TRBV6-6; size: .; DNA: TGTGCCAGCACCCCGGGACTAGACTCCTACAATGAGCAGTTCTTC; CDR3: CASTPGLDSYNEQFF
D: .; J: TRBJ2-5; V: TRBV10-3; size: .; DNA: TGTGCCATCAGTGATTCGGGGGTTCAAGAGACCCAGTACTTC; CDR3: CAISDSGVQETQYF
D: .; J: TRBJ2-5; V: TRBV20-1; size: .; DNA: TGCAGTGCTTGGAGGGCAGAGACCCAGTACTTC; CDR3: CSAWRAETQYF
D: TRBD2; J: TRBJ2-5; V: TRBV2; size: few; DNA: TGTGCCAGCTCCGCCGGTCTAGCGGAGCCCCAAGAGACCCAGTACTTC; CDR3: CASSAGLAEPQETQYF
D: .; J: TRBJ1-5; V: TRBV21-1; size: .; DNA: TGTGCCAGCAGCAAAGGGGCAAGCAATCAGCCCCAGCATTTT; CDR3: CASSKGASNQPQHF
D: .; J: TRBJ2-1; V: TRBV5-6; size: .; DNA: TGTGCCAGCAGCTTGAGGCTAGCTAGGAATGAGCAGTTCTTC; CDR3: CASSLRLARNEQFF
D: .; J: TRBJ2-3; V: TRBV14; size: .; DNA: TGTGCCAGCAGCCGCAGACTACCCCGGGGCACAGATACGCAGTATTTT; CDR3: CASSRRLPRGTDTQYF
D: .; J: TRBJ1-6; V: TRBV9; size: .; DNA: TGTGCCAGCAGCGCGGGGGATAGCTCCTATAATTCACCCCTCCACTTT; CDR3: CASSAGDSSYNSPLHF
D: .; J: TRBJ2-2; V: TRBV19; size: .; DNA: TGTGCCAGTAGTATTTTAACCGAGGGCGGGGAGCTGTTTTTT; CDR3: CASSILTEGGELFF
D: .; J: TRBJ1-1; V: TRBV18; size: .; DNA: TGTGCCAGCTCACCTGGACTTAAAAAAAGTACTGAAGCTTTCTTT; CDR3: CASSPGLKKSTEAFF
D: TRBD1; J: TRBJ1-2; V: TRBV5-1; size: .; DNA: TGCGCCAGCAGCTTGCTTACAGGGGCCTATGGCTACACCTTC; CDR3: CASSLLTGAYGYTF
D: TRBD2; J: TRBJ2-5; V: TRBV7-2; size: .; DNA: TGTGCCAGCAGCTCTCTAGCGGGGGGAGAGACCCAGTACTTC; CDR3: CASSSLAGGETQYF
D: .; J: TRBJ2-3; V: TRBV28; size: .; DNA: TGTGCCAGCGGAGAGCAGACAGGAGGTACAGATACGCAGTATTTT; CDR3: CASGEQTGGTDTQYF
D: TRBD2; J: TRBJ2-2; V: TRBV5-6; size: .; DNA: TGTGCCAGCAGCGTAAGTCGGGACTACAACACCGGGGAGCTGTTTTTT; CDR3: CASSVSRDYNTGELFF
D: .; J: TRBJ2-1; V: TRBV19; size: .; DNA: TGTGCCAGTAGTATTTTGGACAATAACAATGAGCAGTTCTTC; CDR3: CASSILDNNNEQFF
D: .; J: TRBJ2-3; V: TRBV6-1; size: .; DNA: TGTGCCAGCAGTGGGTTAGCGGTCCGGAGGACAGATACGCAGTATTTT; CDR3: CASSGLAVRRTDTQYF
D: .; J: TRBJ2-7; V: TRBV6-6; size: .; DNA: TGTGCCAGCAGCTCGGACAGTAACTACTACGAGCAGTACTTC; CDR3: CASSSDSNYYEQYF
D: TRBD2; J: TRBJ2-1; V: TRBV7-9; size: .; DNA: TGTGCCAGCGGGAGGGAGTACAATGAGCAGTTCTTC; CDR3: CASGREYNEQFF
D: .; J: TRBJ2-3; V: TRBV11-3; size: .; DNA: TGTGCCAGCAGCCCGGGTGCAGATACGCAGTATTTT; CDR3: CASSPGADTQYF
D: TRBD1; J: TRBJ1-2; V: TRBV6-4; size: .; DNA: TGTGCCAGCAGTCCCGGGACAGGGGTGGCTGGCTACACCTTC; CDR3: CASSPGTGVAGYTF
D: TRBD1; J: TRBJ1-1; V: TRBV19; size: .; DNA: TGTGCCAGTAGTAGCGGGACAGCCCACACTGAAGCTTTCTTT; CDR3: CASSSGTAHTEAFF
D: .; J: TRBJ2-5; V: TRBV18; size: .; DNA: TGTGCCAGCTCACCGGAAAGGCAGGTGGCGACCCAGTACTTC; CDR3: CASSPERQVATQYF
D: .; J: TRBJ2-2; V: TRBV29-1; size: .; DNA: TGCATCGTGGGGACAAGGAACACCGGGGAGCTGTTTTTT; CDR3: CIVGTRNTGELFF
D: .; J: TRBJ1-4; V: TRBV18; size: .; DNA: TGTGCCAGCTCCGCCGGGAGAACTAATGAAAAACTGTTTTTT; CDR3: CASSAGRTNEKLFF
D: TRBD2; J: TRBJ2-5; V: TRBV28; size: .; DNA: TGTGCCAGCAGCGGGACTAGCGGGATCCAAGAGACCCAGTACTTC; CDR3: CASSGTSGIQETQYF
D: TRBD1; J: TRBJ2-7; V: TRBV5-5; size: .; DNA: TGTGCCGCTTCGCCGGGGACAGGGTCAATCTACGAGCAGTACTTC; CDR3: CAASPGTGSIYEQYF
D: TRBD2; J: TRBJ2-1; V: TRBV19; size: .; DNA: TGTGCCAGTAGTACCCGTAGCGGGAGCTCCTACAATGAGCAGTTCTTC; CDR3: CASSTRSGSSYNEQFF
D: .; J: TRBJ1-4; V: TRBV19; size: .; DNA: TGTGCCAGTGGGGAGAGTGAAAAACTGTTTTTT; CDR3: CASGESEKLFF